The T cell receptor (beta chain) under discussion was sequenced for a study of shared clonotypes between healthy human individuals. Memory CD4+ cells were the fraction left after CD45RA+ naive selection. The study, taken as a whole, reports: In general, naive subsets displayed greater estimated richness than memory subsets did.

Turning to this clone: Its target is unknown.

Germline lookup yields CDR1 LNHDA and CDR2 SQIVND (reference sequence). V dropped 3 bases and J dropped 4 bases, with 19 bases sitting between them. The CDR3 contains 16 residues. Splitting of each subset's genomic DNA was done evenly across several immunoSEQ plates. This table comes from immunoSEQ multiplex PCR, and its TCRdb copy is limited to in-frame clones, with some not included. Among around 2.3 million clones listed, 90% to 96% were seen once. V is TRBV19 and J is TRBJ2-7; a possible D gene is TRBD2 (6 bases). Input material: naive CD4+ T cells sorted from blood. Noted subset: CD45RA+ positively selected. The sequence derives from a man aged 18 to 30 in good health. This CDR3 reads CASSIKTGVSVYEQYF. In DNA, the CDR3 is TGTGCCAGTAGTATTAAGACGGGAGTATCCGTTTACGAGCAGTACTTC. Full variable domain (outside the CDR3, taken from reference TRBV19 and TRBJ2-7): DGGITQSPKYLFRKEGQNVTLSCEQNLNHDAMYWYRQDPGQGLRLIYYSQIVNDFQKGDIAEGYSVSREKKESFPLTVTSAQKNPTAFYLCASSIKTGVSVYEQYFGPGTRLTVT.